The 24 T cell receptor beta chains below all came from one sample that was sequenced in a study of blood T cell repertoires in COVID-19. The method was immunoSEQ multiplex PCR; TCRdb's version includes in-frame clones alone and lacks a portion of them. Of roughly 300,000 clones in the sample, 85% were seen once. What was sequenced was peripheral blood. The receptors come from a human donor in a cohort sampled during active COVID-19.

The chain joins TRBV6-4 to TRBJ2-4, with 7 bases identical to TRBD1. J was trimmed by 0 bases and V by 2 bases; bases with no gene match: 10. Germline-derived CDR1 and CDR2 are MRHNA and SNTAGT. This CDR3 is 18 amino acids long. The CDR3 spells CASSDPGTEPLAKNIQYF. For the CDR3, the DNA is TGTGCCAGCAGTGACCCGGGGACAGAACCTCTAGCCAAAAACATTCAGTACTTC.

The count of this clone is one. The rearrangement joins TRBV7-2 to TRBJ2-3, with 13 bases lining up with TRBD2. Trimming cost V 4 bases and J 5 bases; bases outside gene matches: 6. The CDR3 is made up of 16 amino acids. CDR1 is SGHTA and CDR2 is FQGNSA in the germline V gene. The CDR3 bases are TGTGCCAGCAGCTCTCGACTAGCGGGAGGTCGAGATACGCAGTATTTT. This encodes CASSSRLAGGRDTQYF.

This clone has just one count. CDR3 sequence reads: CASTGRQPRDEQFF. The DNA of the CDR3 is TGTGCCAGCACCGGAAGGCAGCCCAGGGATGAGCAGTTCTTC. The gene calls are TRBV6-5 and TRBJ2-1, with a weak D call TRBD1 (5 bases). V was trimmed by 7 bases and J by 8 bases, leaving 18 bases between them. The CDR3 length is 14 residues. The V gene's germline CDR1 is MNHEY and CDR2 SVGAGI.

The chain carries TRBV5-6 and TRBJ2-1; TRBD2 agrees at 12 bases. This CDR3 comprises 16 residues. J was trimmed by 5 bases and V by 2 bases; bases with no gene match: 5. The germline V gene has CDR1 SGHDT and CDR2 YYEEEE. The CDR3 nucleotides are TGTGCCAGCAGCTTACAAACTAGCGGGAGGAACAATGAGCAGTTCTTC. Its protein product is CASSLQTSGRNNEQFF.

This rearrangement joins TRBV5-4 to TRBJ2-1; 10 nucleotides align to TRBD2. From germline, CDR1 is SGHNT and CDR2 YYREEE (reference sequence). V was clipped by 6 bases and J by 6 bases; unmatched bases: 9. The CDR3 extends over 15 amino acids. Here the CDR3 DNA reads TGTGCCAGCAAATCCCAGCGGGAGGGCCTCAATGAGCAGTTCTTC. Translated: CASKSQREGLNEQFF.

This rearrangement joins TRBV2 to TRBJ2-7; 7 positions match TRBD2. J lost 2 bases, V lost 5 bases, and 6 bases had no gene match. This CDR3 region has 14 residues. Germline CDR1 SNHLY, CDR2 FYNNEI. CDR3 in amino acids: CASSTRTRTYEQYF. CDR3 sequence (DNA): TGTGCCAGCAGTACCCGGACTAGGACCTACGAGCAGTACTTC.

The chain links TRBV7-6 to TRBJ2-7; 9 bases match TRBD2. The CDR3 spans 14 residues. Trimming took 3 bases from V and 6 from J; bases not matched to a gene: 6. Germline CDR1 reads SGHVS; CDR2 reads FNYEAQ. The CDR3 reads CASSLIAGAAEQYF. DNA for the CDR3: TGTGCCAGCAGCTTGATAGCGGGAGCTGCCGAGCAGTACTTC. Filled out from reference TRBV7-6 and TRBJ2-7, the complete variable domain reads GAGVSQSPRYKVTKRGQDVALRCDPISGHVSLYWYRQALGQGPEFLTYFNYEAQQDKSGLPNDRFSAERPEGSISTLTIQRTEQRDSAMYRCASSLIAGAAEQYFGPGTRLTVT.

The V gene is TRBV12-5, the J gene TRBJ2-5; D possibly corresponds to TRBD2 (5 bases). The CDR3 runs 15 residues. The germline V gene has CDR1 LGHNT and CDR2 FRNRAP. The V end lost 7 bases, the J end lost 1 base, and 16 bases lay between the germline ends. As DNA, the CDR3 is TGTGCTAGTGCCCTCCTCGGGGATCCCCAAGAGACCCAGTACTTC. It translates to CASALLGDPQETQYF.

This chain connects TRBV19 to TRBJ1-2, with D maybe TRBD1 (6 bases). The V end was cut by 7 bases, the J end by 3 bases, with 15 bases between. CDR1 and CDR2 from the germline V gene are LNHDA and SQIVND (reference sequence). The CDR3 is 14 amino acids. CDR3 nucleotides: TGTGCCAGTACGGTTGGGGGCTCGGACTATGGCTACACCTTC. This sequence encodes CASTVGGSDYGYTF.

The gene calls are TRBV10-2 and TRBJ2-1; D not resolved. Looked up from germline, CDR1 is WSHSY and CDR2 is SAAADI. The CDR3 totals 12 residues. V gave up 1 base and J gave up 8 bases, with 6 bases separating them. CDR3 nucleotide sequence: TGCGCCAGCAGTGAGTATCGGGATGAGCAGTTCTTC. Translating gives CASSEYRDEQFF.

The V gene is TRBV6-5, the J gene TRBJ1-2, with TRBD1 as a possible D gene (6 bases). With 6 bases removed from V and 3 bases from J, the gap between germline ends came to 17 bases. The CDR3 is 15 amino acids. Germline V CDR1 and CDR2: MNHEY, SVGAGI. This chain's CDR3 is CASRGAAEGYYGYTF. CDR3 sequence (DNA): TGTGCCAGCAGGGGGGCCGCTGAGGGGTACTATGGCTACACCTTC.

The gene calls are TRBV6-4 and TRBJ2-1; D is unresolved. Germline loops: CDR1 MRHNA, CDR2 SNTAGT. This CDR3 region has 15 residues. V lost 0 bases, J lost 10 bases, and 16 bases lay in between. This chain's CDR3 is CASSDSAESGREQFF. CDR3 DNA: TGTGCCAGCAGTGACTCTGCGGAGTCCGGAAGGGAGCAGTTCTTC.

The chain links TRBV9 to TRBJ2-3; 8 bases are shared with TRBD2. There are 17 residues in the CDR3. The junction had 11 bases not matched to a gene; V was cut back by 4 bases and J by 1 base. The V gene's germline CDR1 is SGDLS and CDR2 YYNGEE. The CDR3 nucleotides are TGTGCCAGCAGCCCGCGCGGGAGGTCCACTGGCACAGATACGCAGTATTTT. This codes for CASSPRGRSTGTDTQYF.

The chain combines TRBV6-1 with TRBJ1-4; D gene ambiguous. The CDR3 loop spans 18 amino acids. With 2 bases removed from V and 8 bases from J, the gap between germline ends came to 24 bases. From germline, CDR1 is MNHNS and CDR2 SASEGT. The CDR3 here is CASSEYADPTRFDEKLFF. The CDR3 coding sequence is TGTGCCAGCAGTGAATATGCCGACCCGACACGCTTTGACGAAAAACTGTTTTTT.

This chain connects TRBV28 to TRBJ2-7; tentatively, D is TRBD2 (5 bases). This CDR3 has 15 residues. The germline V and J ends were trimmed by 3 bases and 0 bases, with 12 bases remaining between them. CDR1 is MDHEN and CDR2 is SYDVKM in the germline V gene. This CDR3 is CASSFLRATSYEQYF. The CDR3 region has the DNA TGTGCCAGCAGTTTTCTGAGGGCTACCTCCTACGAGCAGTACTTC.

This clone has more than one count but fewer than ten. The chain is built from TRBV25-1 and TRBJ2-1, with 12 bases aligning to TRBD2. The CDR3 is 13 residues long. Germline-derived CDR1 and CDR2 are MGHDK and SYGVNS. Trimming took 10 bases from V and 6 from J; bases not matched to a gene: 4. Here the CDR3 reads CATGLAGPNEQFF. The CDR3 region has the DNA TGTGCCACCGGACTAGCGGGACCCAATGAGCAGTTCTTC.

The chain recombines TRBV7-2 with TRBJ2-3; 9 bases agree with TRBD2. Germline CDR1 and CDR2: SGHTA and FQGNSA. After removal of 2 bases from V and 14 bases from J, the junction contained 5 bases not matched to a gene. The CDR3 loop spans 12 amino acids. The CDR3 DNA reads as TGTGCCAGCAGCTTATATTCGCGGGAGGGGTATTTT. It is translated as CASSLYSREGYF.

This chain uses TRBV28 with TRBJ2-7; no clear D. The CDR3 has 12 residues. Trimming took 3 bases from V and 3 from J, leaving 6 bases between them. Germline V gene sequence: CDR1 MDHEN, CDR2 SYDVKM. CDR3 sequence (DNA): TGTGCCAGCAGTTTGGCGGACTACGAGCAGTACTTC. It encodes CASSLADYEQYF.

This clone was seen a single time. The chain combines TRBV27 with TRBJ1-4; 9 bases match TRBD1. V lost 4 bases, J lost 7 bases, and 19 bases stayed unmatched. The germline V gene has CDR1 MNHEY and CDR2 SMNVEV (reference sequence). The CDR3 length is 19 residues. DNA of the CDR3: TGTGCCAGCAGTTATGGACCCCCAAGCCTTACAGGGGGCGCTGAAAAACTGTTTTTT. Translating it yields CASSYGPPSLTGGAEKLFF.

This chain joins TRBV5-1 and TRBJ2-7, with TRBD2 identical over 14 bases. Germline-derived CDR1 and CDR2 are SGHRS and YFSETQ. Trimming cost V 0 bases and J 4 bases; bases outside gene matches: 3. CDR3 length: 16 residues. CDR3 DNA: TGCGCCAGCAGCTTGGGTGGGACTAGCGGGAGATACGAGCAGTACTTC. Protein product: CASSLGGTSGRYEQYF. Based on the CDR3 plus reference TRBV5-1 and TRBJ2-7, the full variable domain is KAGVTQTPRYLIKTRGQQVTLSCSPISGHRSVSWYQQTPGQGLQFLFEYFSETQRNKGNFPGRFSGRQFSNSRSEMNVSTLELGDSALYLCASSLGGTSGRYEQYFGPGTRLTVT.

This sequence joins TRBV9 and TRBJ2-3; D gene uncertain. Trimming stripped 4 bases from V and 6 bases from J, with 21 bases between. Per germline, CDR1 SGDLS and CDR2 YYNGEE. The CDR3 spans 16 residues. The CDR3 is CASSLLDVHSGDTQYF. CDR3 sequence (DNA): TGTGCCAGCAGCCTCCTCGACGTCCATTCCGGGGATACGCAGTATTTT.

There are a few counts of this clone. V usage is TRBV18 and J usage is TRBJ2-5, with TRBD1 identical over 8 bases. The V segment lost 2 bases and the J segment 6 bases; nucleotides outside the gene matches: 5. The germline V gene has CDR1 KGHSH and CDR2 LQKENI. This CDR3 contains 14 residues. The CDR3, as DNA: TGTGCCAGCTCACCAGCAGGGGGCTTGAAGACCCAGTACTTC. Its protein is CASSPAGGLKTQYF.

This chain links TRBV7-6 with TRBJ2-1; 7 bases are a match to TRBD2. The trim removed 1 base at V and 7 bases at J, leaving 4 bases unmatched. This CDR3 has 14 residues. Germline lookup yields CDR1 SGHVS and CDR2 FNYEAQ. The CDR3 loop is CASSLEASGNEQFF. CDR3 nucleotides: TGTGCCAGCAGCTTAGAGGCTAGCGGAAATGAGCAGTTCTTC.

The chain links TRBV18 to TRBJ1-1; 8 bases fit TRBD1. Germline V gene sequence: CDR1 KGHSH, CDR2 LQKENI. Trimming removed 6 bases from V and 9 bases from J; junction bases left unmatched: 12. The CDR3 has 14 residues. Here the CDR3 reads CASSPRGQGTKAFF. Written as DNA, the CDR3 is TGTGCCAGCTCCCCCCGCGGACAGGGCACAAAAGCTTTCTTT.